These 32 T cell receptor beta chains originate from one sample sequenced in a study of blood T cell repertoires in COVID-19. The data were produced by immunoSEQ multiplex PCR, yet TCRdb's version contains in-frame clones alone and is incomplete. Of 250,000 to 300,000 clones listed, approximately 90% are singletons. Sequenced material: peripheral blood. All receptors derive from a woman between 25 and 40 years old with COVID-19, enrolled during active disease.

The chain combines TRBV5-1 with TRBJ2-3, with D uncertain. The V and J ends lost 2 bases and 0 bases respectively, with 10 bases between them. The CDR3 has 15 amino acids. Germline V gives CDR1 SGHRS, CDR2 YFSETQ. The CDR3 is CASSFGFTSTDTQYF. The CDR3 DNA is TGCGCCAGCAGCTTTGGTTTTACTAGCACAGATACGCAGTATTTT. The full variable domain, its missing parts supplied by reference TRBV5-1 and TRBJ2-3, is KAGVTQTPRYLIKTRGQQVTLSCSPISGHRSVSWYQQTPGQGLQFLFEYFSETQRNKGNFPGRFSGRQFSNSRSEMNVSTLELGDSALYLCASSFGFTSTDTQYFGPGTRLTVL.

This chain uses TRBV18 with TRBJ2-1; 13 bases agree with TRBD2. CDR3 size: 15 residues. The germline V gene has CDR1 KGHSH and CDR2 LQKENI. V was clipped by 4 bases and J by 5 bases; unmatched bases: 2. CDR3 protein: CASSLGLAGDNEQFF. Written as DNA, the CDR3 is TGTGCCAGCTCACTCGGACTAGCGGGAGACAATGAGCAGTTCTTC. The full variable domain, rest sourced from reference TRBV18 and TRBJ2-1, is NAGVMQNPRHLVRRRGQEARLRCSPMKGHSHVYWYRQLPEEGLKFMVYLQKENIIDESGMPKERFSAEFPKEGPSILRIQQVVRGDSAAYFCASSLGLAGDNEQFFGPGTRLTVL.

This chain links TRBV10-3 with TRBJ1-2; 12 bases fit TRBD1. V shed 7 bases, J shed 4 bases, and the junction held 10 bases outside the gene matches. The CDR3 sequence is 16 residues long. Looked up from germline, CDR1 is ENHRY and CDR2 is SYGVKD. This CDR3 is CAITPGTGGAGYGYTF. CDR3 bases: TGTGCCATCACCCCCGGGACAGGGGGCGCAGGCTATGGCTACACCTTC.

The J gene is TRBJ1-5, the V gene TRBV19; possibly TRBD1 for D (5 bases). Germline V gene data show CDR1 as LNHDA and CDR2 as SQIVND (reference sequence). Trimming removed 6 bases from V and 5 bases from J, with 14 bases in between. The CDR3 sequence is 14 residues long. In DNA form, the CDR3 reads TGTGCCAGTAGCTTCGGGCAGGGCTATCAGCCCCAGCATTTT. Translation gives CASSFGQGYQPQHF.

The chain uses TRBV29-1 and TRBJ2-1; TRBD2 matches at 12 bases. Germline assignment: CDR1 SQVTM and CDR2 ANQGSEA. The CDR3 is made up of 14 amino acids. The J segment lost 7 bases and the V segment lost 7 bases, leaving 8 bases of the junction unmatched. The CDR3 nucleotides are TGCAGCGCCGTGACTAGCGGGAGACCGAATGAGCAGTTCTTC. It specifies CSAVTSGRPNEQFF.

The chain is built from TRBV7-9 and TRBJ2-7; 8 bases are shared with TRBD2. The CDR3 runs 14 residues. Germline loops: CDR1 SEHNR, CDR2 FQNEAQ (reference sequence). The V gene end was trimmed by 5 bases and the J gene end by 5 bases; junction bases not matched to a gene: 8. The CDR3 DNA reads TGTGCCAGCAGCCCGGGACTAGATTTCGACGAGCAGTACTTC. Translating it yields CASSPGLDFDEQYF. Full variable domain (rest looked up from reference TRBV7-9 and TRBJ2-7): DTGVSQNPRHKITKRGQNVTFRCDPISEHNRLYWYRQTLGQGPEFLTYFQNEAQLEKSRLLSDRFSAERPKGSFSTLEIQRTEQGDSAMYLCASSPGLDFDEQYFGPGTRLTVT.

The chain uses TRBV24-1 and TRBJ2-3; a possible D gene is TRBD1 (6 bases). CDR1 KGHDR and CDR2 SFDVKD come from the germline V gene. V lost 4 bases and J 9 bases, leaving 13 bases between the germline ends. The CDR3 loop spans 13 amino acids. CDR3 coding DNA: TGTGCCACCAGTGACCGATCCAGGGGCACGCAGTATTTT. Amino acids: CATSDRSRGTQYF.

CDR3 sequence reads: CASSKGTSNDEQFF. CDR3 coding DNA: TGTGCCAGCAGTAAAGGGACTAGCAATGATGAGCAGTTCTTC. The chain is built from TRBV2 and TRBJ2-1; TRBD2 matches at 9 bases. CDR1 and CDR2 (germline): SNHLY, FYNNEI. The CDR3 is made up of 14 amino acids. V lost 5 bases to trimming and J lost 8 bases; unmatched junction nucleotides: 7.

The gene calls are TRBV6-5 and TRBJ1-5; TRBD1 matches 7 bases. The ends lost 5 bases at V and 8 bases at J; junction bases unmatched: 12. CDR1 MNHEY and CDR2 SVGAGI come from the germline V gene. This CDR3 contains 15 residues. The chain's CDR3 is CASSPAPQGPKPQHF. CDR3 DNA sequence: TGTGCCAGCAGTCCAGCCCCACAGGGGCCTAAGCCCCAGCATTTT.

This chain uses TRBV7-7 with TRBJ2-2; 8 nucleotides line up with TRBD1. Germline CDR1 and CDR2: SSHAT and FNYEAQ (reference sequence). The CDR3 extends over 16 amino acids. After removal of 1 base from V and 3 bases from J, the junction contained 4 bases not matched to a gene. The DNA for the CDR3 is TGTGCCAGCAGCTTAGGGACAGGGCCGTACACCGGGGAGCTGTTTTTT. Its translation is CASSLGTGPYTGELFF.

This clone was recorded only once. V gene TRBV30 combines with J gene TRBJ1-1; the D gene is possibly TRBD1 (5 bases). CDR1 and CDR2 (germline): GTSNPN, SVGIG (reference sequence). The CDR3 totals 14 residues. V lost 1 base to trimming and J lost 9 bases, with 18 bases between them. This CDR3 is CAWSALGAGQKAFF. The CDR3 nucleotides are TGTGCCTGGAGTGCACTTGGGGCAGGGCAAAAAGCTTTCTTT.

V gene TRBV19 combines with J gene TRBJ2-7; D might be TRBD2 (6 bases). The V gene lost 5 bases and the J gene lost 2 bases, with 13 bases spanning the gap. CDR3 length: 14 residues. Germline CDR1 LNHDA, CDR2 SQIVND (reference sequence). CDR3 in DNA: TGTGCCAGTAGTCCACTCGGGAGCACCTACGAGCAGTACTTC. It yields the protein CASSPLGSTYEQYF.

CDR3 sequence reads: CASSFLDTGELFF. Written as DNA, the CDR3 is TGTGCCAGCAGTTTCTTAGACACCGGGGAGCTGTTTTTT. The chain couples TRBV27 to TRBJ2-2; no clear D gene. V shed 3 bases and J shed 3 bases, with 5 bases lying between them. The length of the CDR3 is 13 residues. Germline V gene lookup returns CDR1 MNHEY and CDR2 SMNVEV (reference sequence).

CDR3 loop: CASSIEQGWGTEAFF. CDR3 nucleotides: TGTGCCAGTAGTATAGAACAGGGTTGGGGGACTGAAGCTTTCTTT. This chain joins TRBV19 and TRBJ1-1, with D maybe TRBD1 (6 bases). Germline CDR1 LNHDA, CDR2 SQIVND (reference sequence). The CDR3 totals 15 residues. Trimming removed 0 bases from V and 5 bases from J, with 13 bases in between. Based on the CDR3 plus reference TRBV19 and TRBJ1-1, the full variable domain is DGGITQSPKYLFRKEGQNVTLSCEQNLNHDAMYWYRQDPGQGLRLIYYSQIVNDFQKGDIAEGYSVSREKKESFPLTVTSAQKNPTAFYLCASSIEQGWGTEAFFGQGTRLTVV.

This chain links TRBV2 with TRBJ1-2; D gene uncertain. CDR1 and CDR2 (germline): SNHLY, FYNNEI. This CDR3 region has 14 residues. V gave up 4 bases and J gave up 3 bases, with 12 bases separating them. The CDR3 spells CASSAEGLDYGYTF. The CDR3 DNA reads as TGTGCCAGCAGTGCGGAGGGCCTAGACTATGGCTACACCTTC.

This chain links TRBV5-1 with TRBJ1-1; TRBD1 is a possible D gene (6 bases). V was shortened by 0 bases and J by 2 bases, with 14 bases between the two germline ends. This CDR3 has 16 residues. Germline loops: CDR1 SGHRS, CDR2 YFSETQ. The CDR3 reads CASSLVAGETNTEAFF. CDR3 in DNA: TGCGCCAGCAGCTTGGTGGCAGGGGAAACTAACACTGAAGCTTTCTTT. The variable domain in full, completed from reference TRBV5-1 and TRBJ1-1, reads KAGVTQTPRYLIKTRGQQVTLSCSPISGHRSVSWYQQTPGQGLQFLFEYFSETQRNKGNFPGRFSGRQFSNSRSEMNVSTLELGDSALYLCASSLVAGETNTEAFFGQGTRLTVV.

This clone was counted between two and nine times. V usage is TRBV7-9 and J usage is TRBJ2-3, with a possible D match to TRBD1 (7 bases). Trimming stripped 4 bases from V and 3 bases from J, with 14 bases between. Germline loops: CDR1 SEHNR, CDR2 FQNEAQ (reference sequence). The CDR3 consists of 15 residues. As DNA, the CDR3 is TGTGCCAGCAGCTCGGAGGGGGCGCGAACAGATACGCAGTATTTT. This sequence encodes CASSSEGARTDTQYF.

The DNA of the CDR3 is TGTGCCAGTAGTACAGGGCCCAATGAAAAACTGTTTTTT. Residues: CASSTGPNEKLFF. This chain links TRBV19 with TRBJ1-4; the D gene is possibly TRBD1 (5 bases). V was cut by 4 bases and J by 5 bases, with 8 bases left in between. CDR1 is LNHDA and CDR2 is SQIVND in the germline V gene (reference sequence). The CDR3 runs to 13 residues.

This chain uses TRBV7-2 with TRBJ1-2; TRBD1 matches 7 bases. V trimming: 5 bases; J trimming: 4 bases; junction bases outside the gene matches: 10. CDR3 length equals 15 residues. The germline V gene has CDR1 SGHTA and CDR2 FQGNSA. CDR3 in amino acids: CASSPGTVRLYGYTF. As DNA, the CDR3 is TGTGCCAGCAGCCCAGGGACAGTACGACTCTATGGCTACACCTTC.

The chain carries TRBV7-9 and TRBJ2-3; TRBD2 matches at 14 bases. Germline trimming cut 5 bases from V and 5 bases from J; bases unmatched to any gene: 9. This CDR3 region has 17 residues. The germline V gene has CDR1 SEHNR and CDR2 FQNEAQ (reference sequence). The CDR3 loop reads CASSRGLAGAGQDTQYF. The CDR3 coding sequence is TGTGCCAGCAGCCGGGGACTAGCGGGAGCAGGGCAAGATACGCAGTATTTT.

This chain uses TRBV2 with TRBJ1-3; D is unresolved. The CDR3 totals 16 residues. Germline lookup yields CDR1 SNHLY and CDR2 FYNNEI. V shed 3 bases and J shed 0 bases, with 12 bases lying between them. The CDR3 DNA reads TGTGCCAGCAGTGAGACTCGAACCCCCTCTGGAAACACCATATATTTT. Amino acids: CASSETRTPSGNTIYF.

The rearrangement links TRBV13 to TRBJ2-1, with 11 bases fitting TRBD2. Per the germline V gene, CDR1 is PRHDT and CDR2 is FYEKMQ (reference sequence). V gave up 5 bases and J gave up 1 base; unmatched junction bases: 16. The CDR3 is made up of 20 amino acids. The CDR3 sequence is CASSPAGQLAGGWSYNEQFF. The CDR3 DNA reads TGTGCCAGCAGCCCGGCGGGACAGCTAGCGGGAGGATGGTCCTACAATGAGCAGTTCTTC.

This clone was found once. The chain uses TRBV11-3 and TRBJ2-1; 14 positions match TRBD2. The CDR3 is made up of 16 amino acids. CDR1 is SGHNT, CDR2 YENEEA, per germline. Germline trimming cut 4 bases from V and 7 bases from J; bases unmatched to any gene: 6. Here the CDR3 DNA reads TGTGCCAGCAGCTCTTCCCGGACTAGCGGGAGGAATGAGCAGTTCTTC. Translated: CASSSSRTSGRNEQFF.

This chain connects TRBV27 to TRBJ1-1, with 8 bases aligning to TRBD1. This CDR3 comprises 15 residues. Germline assignment: CDR1 MNHEY and CDR2 SMNVEV (reference sequence). With 5 bases clipped from V and 5 bases from J, the junction kept 10 bases outside the gene matches. CDR3 region: CASSLRTGIGTEAFF. The CDR3 nucleotides are TGTGCCAGCAGTCTCCGGACAGGGATCGGTACTGAAGCTTTCTTT.

V usage is TRBV6-6 and J usage is TRBJ2-2, with TRBD1 matching over 11 bases. This CDR3 is built from 17 residues. CDR1 and CDR2 from the germline V gene are MNHNY and SVGAGI (reference sequence). The junction had 10 bases not matched to a gene; V was cut back by 6 bases and J by 4 bases. The CDR3: CASSRNTGTGGTGELFF. The CDR3 nucleotides read TGTGCCAGCAGCCGAAATACCGGGACAGGGGGCACCGGGGAGCTGTTTTTT.

The gene calls are TRBV10-2 and TRBJ1-2; TRBD1 is a possible D gene (5 bases). Looked up from germline, CDR1 is WSHSY and CDR2 is SAAADI. V shed 4 bases and J shed 4 bases, with 10 bases lying between them. This CDR3 contains 13 residues. The CDR3, as DNA: TGCGCCAGCAGTGCGTCTGGGGCCTATGGCTACACCTTC. Translating it yields CASSASGAYGYTF.

The chain combines TRBV7-6 with TRBJ2-6, with 7 bases lining up with TRBD1. The germline V gene encodes CDR1 SGHVS and CDR2 FNYEAQ. The trim removed 1 base at V and 4 bases at J, leaving 7 bases unmatched. This CDR3 comprises 17 residues. For the CDR3, the DNA is TGTGCCAGCAGCTTAGGCGCACAGGGGACGGGGGCCAACGTCCTGACTTTC. Encoded protein: CASSLGAQGTGANVLTF. Full variable domain (rest looked up from reference TRBV7-6 and TRBJ2-6): GAGVSQSPRYKVTKRGQDVALRCDPISGHVSLYWYRQALGQGPEFLTYFNYEAQQDKSGLPNDRFSAERPEGSISTLTIQRTEQRDSAMYRCASSLGAQGTGANVLTFGAGSRLTVL.

This chain connects TRBV19 to TRBJ2-3, with 12 bases fitting TRBD1. Germline V gene data show CDR1 as LNHDA and CDR2 as SQIVND (reference sequence). This CDR3 region has 15 residues. After removal of 10 bases from V and 4 bases from J, the junction contained 9 bases not matched to a gene. The CDR3 is CAIDAGTGGPDTQYF. The CDR3 DNA sequence: TGTGCCATCGATGCCGGGACAGGGGGCCCAGATACGCAGTATTTT.

CDR3 nucleotides: TGTGCCAGCAGTGAATTAGGACAGGGGATCTACGAGCAGTACTTC. It translates to CASSELGQGIYEQYF. The gene calls are TRBV25-1 and TRBJ2-7, with TRBD1 identical over 9 bases. The germline V gene encodes CDR1 MGHDK and CDR2 SYGVNS. The CDR3 has 15 residues. The V gene end was trimmed by 1 base and the J gene end by 3 bases; junction bases not matched to a gene: 4.

The chain uses TRBV28 and TRBJ1-3; 8 nucleotides match TRBD1. The CDR3 loop spans 13 amino acids. Trimming cost V 10 bases and J 2 bases; bases outside gene matches: 4. CDR1 is MDHEN, CDR2 SYDVKM, per germline. The CDR3 DNA is TGTGCCATCACAGGGGGAACTGGAAACACCATATATTTT. It encodes CAITGGTGNTIYF.

The rearrangement uses TRBV7-2 and TRBJ2-1; 7 positions agree with TRBD2. With V trimmed by 0 bases and J by 2 bases, 10 bases remained unmatched. Per the germline V gene, CDR1 is SGHTA and CDR2 is FQGNSA. CDR3 length equals 18 residues. CDR3 sequence (DNA): TGTGCCAGCAGCTTAGCGGTTCCTGGACTAGGAGCCTACAATGAGCAGTTCTTC. The encoded protein is CASSLAVPGLGAYNEQFF. Complete variable domain (other parts from reference TRBV7-2 and TRBJ2-1): GAGVSQSPSNKVTEKGKDVELRCDPISGHTALYWYRQSLGQGLEFLIYFQGNSAPDKSGLPSDRFSAERTGGSVSTLTIQRTQQEDSAVYLCASSLAVPGLGAYNEQFFGPGTRLTVL.

This chain joins TRBV28 and TRBJ1-4, with D unresolved. CDR1 is MDHEN, CDR2 SYDVKM, per germline. The CDR3 runs to 14 residues. The germline V and J ends were trimmed by 6 bases and 8 bases, with 16 bases remaining between them. The CDR3 region has the DNA TGTGCCAGCAGCCACCACCAGCGTCCCGAAAAACTGTTTTTT. It is translated as CASSHHQRPEKLFF.